A selection of T cell receptor beta chains follows, all from one sample in a study of radiation and T cells in renal cell carcinoma. Sequenced by immunoSEQ multiplex PCR; TCRdb stores in-frame clones only, minus some. The table lists 24,000 or so clones, 55% to 70% of them singletons. Sequencing used tumor tissue, obtained from a patient whose treatment was nephrectomy without radiotherapy. The source is a middle-aged man with renal cell carcinoma. CDR3s include the opening cysteine and the closing phenylalanine or tryptophan. Fields, in order: D gene, clone size, J gene, V gene, CDR3 protein, CDR3 DNA. A D gene is named only where the DNA matches it firmly. Not every row has a clone size; where given, it reads once, few, many or a size class.

NA	few	TRBJ1-1	TRBV19	CASSFLLAMNTEAFF	TGTGCCAGTAGTTTCCTGTTGGCAATGAACACTGAAGCTTTCTTT
TRBD1	NA	TRBJ1-5	TRBV5-6	CASSASTGREPQHF	TGTGCCAGCAGCGCCTCGACAGGGCGTGAGCCCCAGCATTTT
TRBD1	NA	TRBJ1-2	TRBV7-9	CASSQGAGGSGGYTF	TGTGCCAGCAGCCAAGGGGCAGGGGGCTCAGGCGGCTACACCTTC
TRBD1	NA	TRBJ1-4	TRBV2	CASTGTGTGVWEKLFF	TGTGCCAGCACCGGAACCGGGACAGGGGTGTGGGAAAAACTGTTTTTT
NA	NA	TRBJ1-6	TRBV7-2	CASSSEVRALNSPLHF	TGTGCCAGCAGCTCCGAAGTCAGGGCACTGAATTCACCCCTCCACTTT
NA	NA	TRBJ1-2	TRBV7-2	CASSLEAGYGYTF	TGTGCCAGCAGCTTAGAGGCAGGCTATGGCTACACCTTC
NA	NA	TRBJ2-3	TRBV7-2	CASSLSPFTDTQYF	TGTGCCAGCAGCTTGAGCCCCTTCACAGATACGCAGTATTTT
TRBD1	NA	TRBJ2-2	TRBV9	CASSVATGADTGELFF	TGTGCCAGCAGCGTAGCGACAGGGGCCGACACCGGGGAGCTGTTTTTT
TRBD1	NA	TRBJ2-1	TRBV7-9	CASSTPRGTGGNEQFF	TGTGCCAGCAGCACTCCGAGGGGGACAGGGGGGAATGAGCAGTTCTTC
NA	NA	TRBJ1-3	TRBV7-2	CASSPYYASGNTIYF	TGTGCCAGCAGCCCCTACTACGCCTCCGGAAACACCATATATTTT
NA	NA	TRBJ1-2	TRBV11-2	CASSSLRHIYGYTF	TGTGCCAGCAGCTCCCTCCGACACATCTATGGCTACACCTTC
NA	few	TRBJ1-6	TRBV11-2	CASSTTGFLSPLHF	TGTGCCAGCAGCACAACAGGGTTCCTGTCACCCCTCCACTTT
NA	NA	TRBJ1-1	TRBV5-1	CASSLLGKMNTEAFF	TGCGCCAGCAGCTTACTAGGCAAAATGAACACTGAAGCTTTCTTT
NA	once	TRBJ2-5	TRBV9	CASSASRETQYF	TGTGCCAGCAGCGCCAGTAGAGAGACCCAGTACTTC
NA	NA	TRBJ2-1	TRBV29-1	CSVTSPEGGNEQFF	TGCAGCGTTACTAGCCCAGAGGGTGGGAATGAGCAGTTCTTC
TRBD1	NA	TRBJ1-5	TRBV7-2	CASSLTGTGVQPQHF	TGTGCCAGCAGCCTCACCGGGACAGGGGTACAGCCCCAGCATTTT
NA	many	TRBJ1-1	TRBV6-5	CASSLGQNTEAFF	TGTGCCAGCAGTTTGGGACAGAACACTGAAGCTTTCTTT
NA	few	TRBJ2-3	TRBV11-2	CASSYSGGTDTQYF	TGTGCCAGCAGCTATTCCGGTGGCACAGATACGCAGTATTTT
TRBD1	medium-sized	TRBJ1-2	TRBV7-9	CASSLAQGNYGYTF	TGTGCCAGCAGCTTAGCACAGGGGAACTATGGCTACACCTTC
NA	NA	TRBJ2-7	TRBV29-1	CSVEVFRGPFYEQYF	TGCAGCGTTGAAGTGTTTCGGGGCCCCTTCTACGAGCAGTACTTC
NA	medium-sized	TRBJ1-2	TRBV6-1	CASSEKLQGYGYTF	TGTGCCAGCAGTGAAAAGTTGCAGGGCTATGGCTACACCTTC
TRBD2	NA	TRBJ2-1	TRBV10-1	CASSLGLAENNEQFF	TGCGCCAGCAGTTTGGGACTAGCGGAAAACAATGAGCAGTTCTTC
NA	NA	TRBJ2-4	TRBV5-6	CASSPKWGANIQYF	TGTGCCAGCAGCCCTAAGTGGGGGGCCAACATTCAGTACTTC
NA	NA	TRBJ1-1	TRBV9	CASSVGINKNTEAFF	TGTGCCAGCAGCGTAGGTATCAACAAGAACACTGAAGCTTTCTTT
TRBD2	NA	TRBJ2-4	TRBV5-1	CASKEGGPKNIQYF	TGCGCCAGCAAGGAGGGAGGGCCCAAAAACATTCAGTACTTC
NA	NA	TRBJ1-2	TRBV28	CASSFSSKDGYTF	TGTGCCAGCAGTTTTTCGTCCAAGGATGGCTACACCTTC
TRBD1	NA	TRBJ1-1	TRBV7-9	CASIVSQGAKTEAFF	TGTGCCAGCATCGTATCACAGGGGGCGAAGACTGAAGCTTTCTTT
NA	NA	TRBJ1-1	TRBV6-5	CASISAGAQGTEAFF	TGTGCCAGCATCTCCGCGGGGGCGCAGGGCACTGAAGCTTTCTTT
TRBD1	NA	TRBJ2-1	TRBV7-6	CASSRDSYNEQFF	TGTGCCAGCAGCCGGGACAGCTACAATGAGCAGTTCTTC
TRBD2	NA	TRBJ2-1	TRBV5-1	CASSTDGTSGAHEQFF	TGCGCCAGCAGCACGGATGGGACTAGCGGGGCCCATGAGCAGTTCTTC
NA	once	TRBJ2-1	TRBV19	CASSTALGSSNEQFF	TGTGCCAGTAGTACCGCCCTGGGGTCCAGCAATGAGCAGTTCTTC
NA	once	TRBJ1-2	TRBV18	CASSPEPGHYGYTF	TGTGCCAGCTCACCAGAACCCGGGCACTATGGCTACACCTTC
NA	NA	TRBJ1-2	TRBV4-3	CASSPTLTAHYGYTF	TGCGCCAGCAGCCCAACCCTGACAGCCCACTATGGCTACACCTTC
NA	NA	TRBJ1-1	TRBV30	CAWSPGLQNTEAFF	TGTGCCTGGAGTCCGGGACTCCAGAACACTGAAGCTTTCTTT
NA	NA	TRBJ1-6	TRBV6-1	CASSEAQNGLTLHF	TGTGCCAGCAGTGAAGCGCAGAACGGGCTGACCCTCCACTTT
TRBD1	NA	TRBJ2-5	TRBV6-5	CASSSDRVRETQYF	TGTGCCAGCAGTTCGGACAGGGTGAGGGAGACCCAGTACTTC
TRBD1	NA	TRBJ2-5	TRBV5-1	CASSGRTGETQYF	TGCGCCAGCAGCGGCAGGACAGGGGAGACCCAGTACTTC
TRBD2	NA	TRBJ2-1	TRBV7-8	CASRVAGGKYNEQFF	TGTGCCAGCAGGGTAGCGGGGGGTAAATACAATGAGCAGTTCTTC
NA	NA	TRBJ1-1	TRBV7-2	CGTRGDSTEAFF	TGTGGGACCCGGGGGGATAGCACTGAAGCTTTCTTT
TRBD1	many	TRBJ1-1	TRBV15	CATGQGGGGTEAFF	TGTGCCACCGGACAGGGGGGAGGGGGCACTGAAGCTTTCTTT
TRBD2	NA	TRBJ2-4	TRBV18	CASSPGTSGAAKNIQYF	TGTGCCAGCTCACCAGGGACTAGCGGGGCAGCCAAAAACATTCAGTACTTC
TRBD2	NA	TRBJ2-7	TRBV23-1	CASSQSGSGRPGGYEQYF	TGCGCCAGCAGTCAATCAGGTAGCGGGAGACCCGGGGGCTACGAGCAGTACTTC
TRBD2	NA	TRBJ2-2	TRBV9	CASSSRGGRAPHGELFF	TGTGCCAGCAGCTCGAGGGGCGGGAGGGCCCCTCACGGGGAGCTGTTTTTT
TRBD1	NA	TRBJ1-5	TRBV2	CASSGTGGNQPQHF	TGTGCCAGCAGTGGAACAGGGGGCAATCAGCCCCAGCATTTT
NA	NA	TRBJ1-1	TRBV29-1	CSASQGTVYEAFF	TGCAGCGCTTCACAGGGTACCGTATATGAAGCTTTCTTT
NA	NA	TRBJ1-1	TRBV6-1	CASSEAGHTEAFF	TGTGCCAGCAGTGAAGCAGGGCACACTGAAGCTTTCTTT
NA	once	TRBJ2-4	TRBV7-8	CASSPGGGTKNIQYF	TGTGCCAGCAGCCCTGGTGGGGGTACCAAAAACATTCAGTACTTC
NA	few	TRBJ1-1	TRBV27	CVSGRVNTEAFF	TGTGTCTCTGGACGGGTGAACACTGAAGCTTTCTTT
TRBD2	NA	TRBJ2-1	TRBV5-8	CASSLGTSSYNEQFF	TGTGCCAGCAGCTTGGGGACTAGCTCCTACAATGAGCAGTTCTTC
NA	few	TRBJ1-2	TRBV6-5	CASSPGGSGDYGYTF	TGTGCCAGCAGCCCCGGGGGATCGGGGGACTATGGCTACACCTTC